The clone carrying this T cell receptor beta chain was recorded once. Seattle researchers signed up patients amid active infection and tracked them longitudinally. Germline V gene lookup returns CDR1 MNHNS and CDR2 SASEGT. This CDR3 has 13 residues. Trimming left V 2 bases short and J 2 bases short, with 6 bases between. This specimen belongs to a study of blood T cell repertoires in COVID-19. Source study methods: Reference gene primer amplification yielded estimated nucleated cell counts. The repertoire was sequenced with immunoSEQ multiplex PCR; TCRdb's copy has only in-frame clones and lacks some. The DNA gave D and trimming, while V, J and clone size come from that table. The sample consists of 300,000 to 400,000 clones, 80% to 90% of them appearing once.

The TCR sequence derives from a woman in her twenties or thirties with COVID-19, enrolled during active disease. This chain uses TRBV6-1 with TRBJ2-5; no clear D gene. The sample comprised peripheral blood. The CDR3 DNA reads TGTGCCAGCAGTGAAACTCGACAAGAGACCCAGTACTTC. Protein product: CASSETRQETQYF.